The clone carrying this T cell receptor (beta chain) was observed a few times. The sample belongs to a study of spatial heterogeneity in lung cancer. Time point of the sample: sample taken at primary tumor resection. Tumor, nontumor lung or frozen PBMC supplied whole RNA that was sequenced unsorted. Each TCR cDNA molecule carried a unique molecular identifier. TCRdb processed the 5' RACE reads anew with MiXCR; each CDR3 protein has one entry. Of about 92,000 distinct CDR3 sequences listed, approximately 12% were seen once; the top ten hold approximately 39%. The source of this sequence is a male donor with early-stage non-small cell lung cancer. This sample comprised PBMCs, obtained at surgery.

CDR3 nucleotides: TGTGCCAGCTCCCGACAGACCACCGGGGAGCTGTTTTTT. It encodes CASSRQTTGELFF. This rearrangement joins TRBV18 to TRBJ2-2; TRBD1 might be the D (5 bases). Deletions cut 6 bases from V and 4 bases from J, with 9 bases between. CDR3 length equals 13 residues. CDR1 and CDR2 from the germline V gene are KGHSH and LQKENI.